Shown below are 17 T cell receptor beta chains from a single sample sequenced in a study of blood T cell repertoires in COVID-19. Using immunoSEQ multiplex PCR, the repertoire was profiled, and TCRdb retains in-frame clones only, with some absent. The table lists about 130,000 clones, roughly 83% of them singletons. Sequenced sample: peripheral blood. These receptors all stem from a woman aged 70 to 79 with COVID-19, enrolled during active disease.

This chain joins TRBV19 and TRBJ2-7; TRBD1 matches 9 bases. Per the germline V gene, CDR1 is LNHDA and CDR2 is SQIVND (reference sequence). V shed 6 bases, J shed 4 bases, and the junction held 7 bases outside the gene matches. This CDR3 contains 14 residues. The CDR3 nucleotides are TGTGCCAGTAGACCCCGGGACAGGGTATACGAGCAGTACTTC. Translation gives CASRPRDRVYEQYF.

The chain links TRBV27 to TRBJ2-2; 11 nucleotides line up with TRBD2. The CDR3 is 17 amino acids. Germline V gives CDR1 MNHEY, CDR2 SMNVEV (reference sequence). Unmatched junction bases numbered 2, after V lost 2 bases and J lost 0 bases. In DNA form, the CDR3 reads TGTGCCAGCAGTTTACTAGCGGGGGGCCCGAACACCGGGGAGCTGTTTTTT. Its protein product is CASSLLAGGPNTGELFF.

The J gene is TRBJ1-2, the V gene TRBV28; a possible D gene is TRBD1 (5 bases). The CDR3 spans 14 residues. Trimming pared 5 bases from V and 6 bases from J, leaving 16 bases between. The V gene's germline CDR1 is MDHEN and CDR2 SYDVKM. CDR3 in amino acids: CASSPTVQGHGYTF. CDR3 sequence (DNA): TGTGCCAGCAGTCCGACAGTCCAGGGCCATGGCTACACCTTC.

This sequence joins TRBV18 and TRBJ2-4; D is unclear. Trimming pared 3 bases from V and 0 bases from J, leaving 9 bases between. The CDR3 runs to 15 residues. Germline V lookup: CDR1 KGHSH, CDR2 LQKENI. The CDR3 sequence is CASSPDMLAKNIQYF. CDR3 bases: TGTGCCAGCTCACCCGACATGCTAGCCAAAAACATTCAGTACTTC.

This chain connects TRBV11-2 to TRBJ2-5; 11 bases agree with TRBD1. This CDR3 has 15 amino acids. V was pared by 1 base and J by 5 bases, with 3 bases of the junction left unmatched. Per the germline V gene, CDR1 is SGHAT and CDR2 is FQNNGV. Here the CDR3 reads CASSLGTGGWETQYF. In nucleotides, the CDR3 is TGTGCCAGCAGCTTAGGGACAGGGGGCTGGGAGACCCAGTACTTC. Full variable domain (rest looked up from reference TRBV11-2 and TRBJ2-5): EAGVAQSPRYKIIEKRQSVAFWCNPISGHATLYWYQQILGQGPKLLIQFQNNGVVDDSQLPKDRFSAERLKGVDSTLKIQPAKLEDSAVYLCASSLGTGGWETQYFGPGTRLLVL.

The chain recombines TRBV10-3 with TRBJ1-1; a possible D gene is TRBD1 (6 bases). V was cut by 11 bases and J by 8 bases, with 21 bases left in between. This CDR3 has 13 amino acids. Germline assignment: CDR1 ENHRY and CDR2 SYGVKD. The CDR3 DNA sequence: TGTGCCTCGGGGCGGGGGGCGCCGGGAGAAGCTTTCTTT. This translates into CASGRGAPGEAFF.

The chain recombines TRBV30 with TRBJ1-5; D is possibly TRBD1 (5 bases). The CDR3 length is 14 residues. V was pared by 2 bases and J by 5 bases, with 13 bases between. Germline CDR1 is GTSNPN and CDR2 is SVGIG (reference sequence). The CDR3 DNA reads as TGTGCCTGGAGTAAGGGGTCCGGGTATCAGCCCCAGCATTTT. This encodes CAWSKGSGYQPQHF.

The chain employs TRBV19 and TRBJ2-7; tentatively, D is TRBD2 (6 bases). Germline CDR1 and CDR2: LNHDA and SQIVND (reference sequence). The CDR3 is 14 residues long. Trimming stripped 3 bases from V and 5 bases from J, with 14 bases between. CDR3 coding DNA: TGTGCCAGTAGTATGAGCCTAGCGTCGGACGAGCAGTACTTC. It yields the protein CASSMSLASDEQYF.

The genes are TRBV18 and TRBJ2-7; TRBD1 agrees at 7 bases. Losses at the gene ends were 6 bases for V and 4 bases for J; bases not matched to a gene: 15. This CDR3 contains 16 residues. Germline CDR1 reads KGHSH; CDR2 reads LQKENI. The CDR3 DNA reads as TGTGCCAGCTCTCCCGGACAGGCCACCCCCAAATACGAGCAGTACTTC. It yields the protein CASSPGQATPKYEQYF.

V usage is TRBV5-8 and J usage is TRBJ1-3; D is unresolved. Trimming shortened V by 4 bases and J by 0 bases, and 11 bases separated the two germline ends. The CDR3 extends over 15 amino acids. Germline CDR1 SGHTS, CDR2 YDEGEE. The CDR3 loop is CASSPPWSSGNTIYF. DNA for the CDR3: TGTGCCAGCAGCCCCCCCTGGAGCTCTGGAAACACCATATATTTT.

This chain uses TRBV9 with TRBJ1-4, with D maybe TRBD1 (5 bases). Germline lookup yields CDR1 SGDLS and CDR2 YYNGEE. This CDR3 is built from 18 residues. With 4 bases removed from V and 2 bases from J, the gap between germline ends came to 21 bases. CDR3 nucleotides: TGTGCCAGCAGCACCGATGCGCTCATGGGGGGTACTAATGAAAAACTGTTTTTT. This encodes CASSTDALMGGTNEKLFF.

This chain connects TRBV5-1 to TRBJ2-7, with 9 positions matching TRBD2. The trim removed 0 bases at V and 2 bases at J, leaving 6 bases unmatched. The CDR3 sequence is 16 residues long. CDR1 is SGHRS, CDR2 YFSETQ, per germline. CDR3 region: CASSLGPGGGAYEQYF. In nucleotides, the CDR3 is TGCGCCAGCAGCTTGGGCCCCGGCGGGGGGGCCTACGAGCAGTACTTC. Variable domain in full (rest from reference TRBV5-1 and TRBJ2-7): KAGVTQTPRYLIKTRGQQVTLSCSPISGHRSVSWYQQTPGQGLQFLFEYFSETQRNKGNFPGRFSGRQFSNSRSEMNVSTLELGDSALYLCASSLGPGGGAYEQYFGPGTRLTVT.

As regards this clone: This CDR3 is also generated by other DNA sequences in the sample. CDR3: CASSLVQGGEKLFF. Written as DNA, the CDR3 is TGTGCCAGCAGCTTGGTCCAGGGAGGGGAAAAACTGTTTTTT. This chain uses TRBV5-6 with TRBJ1-4; a possible D gene is TRBD1 (5 bases). The V end was cut by 0 bases, the J end by 8 bases, with 11 bases between. Germline-derived CDR1 and CDR2 are SGHDT and YYEEEE. The CDR3 has 14 amino acids.

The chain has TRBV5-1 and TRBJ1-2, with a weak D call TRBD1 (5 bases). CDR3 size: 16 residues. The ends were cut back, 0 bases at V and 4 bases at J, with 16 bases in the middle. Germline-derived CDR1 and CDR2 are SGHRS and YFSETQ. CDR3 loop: CASSLGGTGAIYGYTF. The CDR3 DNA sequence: TGCGCCAGCAGCTTGGGTGGAACAGGAGCCATCTATGGCTACACCTTC.

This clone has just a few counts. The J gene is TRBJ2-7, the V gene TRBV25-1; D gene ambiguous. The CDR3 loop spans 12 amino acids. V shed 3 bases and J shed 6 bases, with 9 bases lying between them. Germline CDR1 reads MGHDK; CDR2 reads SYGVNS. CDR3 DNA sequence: TGTGCCAGCAGTGAGGTGGGCTCCGAGCAGTACTTC. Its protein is CASSEVGSEQYF.

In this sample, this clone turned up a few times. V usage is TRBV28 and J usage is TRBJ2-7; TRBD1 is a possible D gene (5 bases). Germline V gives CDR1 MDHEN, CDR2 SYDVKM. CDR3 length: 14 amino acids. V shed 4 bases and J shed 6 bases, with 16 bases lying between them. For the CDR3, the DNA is TGTGCCAGCAGTTCGACAGCCCTACGGTTCGAGCAGTACTTC. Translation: CASSSTALRFEQYF.

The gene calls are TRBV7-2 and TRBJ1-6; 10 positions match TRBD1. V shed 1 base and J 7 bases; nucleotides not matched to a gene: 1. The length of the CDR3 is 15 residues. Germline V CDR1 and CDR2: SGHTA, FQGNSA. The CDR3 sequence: CASSLGGQGNSPLHF. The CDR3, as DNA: TGTGCCAGCAGCTTAGGGGGACAGGGGAATTCACCCCTCCACTTT.